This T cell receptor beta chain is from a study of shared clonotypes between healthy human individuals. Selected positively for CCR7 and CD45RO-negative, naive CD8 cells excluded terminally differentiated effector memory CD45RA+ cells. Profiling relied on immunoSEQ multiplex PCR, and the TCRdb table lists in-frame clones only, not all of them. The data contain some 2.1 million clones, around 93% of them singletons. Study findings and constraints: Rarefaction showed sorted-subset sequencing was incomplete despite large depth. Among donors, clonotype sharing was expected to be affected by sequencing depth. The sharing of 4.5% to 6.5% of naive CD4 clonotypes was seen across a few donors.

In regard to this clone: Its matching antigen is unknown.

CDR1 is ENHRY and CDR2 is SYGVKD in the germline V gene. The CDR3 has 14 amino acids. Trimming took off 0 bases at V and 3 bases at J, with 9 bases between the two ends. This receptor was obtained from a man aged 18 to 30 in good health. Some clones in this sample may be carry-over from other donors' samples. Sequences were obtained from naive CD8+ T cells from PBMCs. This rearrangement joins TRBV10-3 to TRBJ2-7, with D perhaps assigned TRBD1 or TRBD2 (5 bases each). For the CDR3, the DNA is TGTGCCATCAGTGAGTCTCGGGACGGCTACGAGCAGTACTTC. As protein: CAISESRDGYEQYF.